The present entry profiles one TCR beta chain with its context. This sample was included in a study of blood T cell repertoires in COVID-19. Study-wide background: T cells, B-cell-depleted T cells, or PBMCs supplied cDNA or gDNA.

Study processing details: Estimation of nucleated cell counts was performed using reference gene primer amplification. The repertoire was sequenced with immunoSEQ multiplex PCR; TCRdb's copy has only in-frame clones and lacks some. That table furnishes V, J and clone size, whereas the DNA furnished D and trimming. The table includes around 67,000 clones, around 90% detected once. The receptor's source is a woman of 80 years or more with acute or convalescent COVID-19. Sequences were obtained from peripheral blood.

Here the CDR3 reads CASSEDRRGVEKLFF. The CDR3 coding sequence is TGTGCCAGCAGTGAAGATCGGCGGGGAGTTGAAAAACTGTTTTTT. This chain uses TRBV2 with TRBJ1-4; D uncertain. The CDR3 runs to 15 residues. V was shortened by 1 base and J by 7 bases, with 13 bases between the two germline ends. CDR1 is SNHLY and CDR2 is FYNNEI in the germline V gene.